This TCR beta chain was identified in a study of T cell responses to AZD1222 COVID-19 vaccine (dated by TCRdb to about 2021). Concerning the study at large: AZD1222 recipients whose second dose came at about 4 weeks and those whose second dose came at about 12 weeks were combined into one group, since spike-specific TCR depth and breadth did not differ between the two schedules. Enrollment into the trials was organized by age into subgroups of 18-55, 56-69 and 70-plus years, and those subgroups contained roughly 150, 30 and 60 TCR-sequenced participants, respectively. TCR sequencing covered some 250 trial participants: some 210 given two doses of AZD1222 and 26 given two doses of MenACWY control vaccine. The investigation overall reported the following: Conclusions about previously exposed vaccinees are limited, since just 6 or 7 AZD1222 recipients were seropositive for SARS-CoV-2 at baseline. No day 14 peak-response samples were available, so repertoires were characterized only after the peak T cell response. After two AZD1222 doses, spike-specific TCR breadth and depth were significantly higher than at day 0 and than in MenACWY recipients. Reportedly, close to half of the unique spike-specific TCRs recognized epitopes lying outside the regions that are mutated in the B.1.351 and B.1.1.7 variants. In the small 56-69-year group, the increase in depth fell short of significance, most likely because of low power. The vaccine-associated CD4 TCRs covered the entire spike protein, and the dominant responses fell in regions 160-218 and 743-854. Participants were mostly white British, with more females than males. The authors suggested clonal diversity may have been underestimated.

The CDR3 regions of human TCRbeta chains were subjected to immunosequencing. On the authors' methods: Repertoire TCRs were checked for matches against a reference library of SARS-CoV-2-specific TCRs that had been generated using the MIRA antigen-specificity platform. Breadth was defined as the fraction of unique TCRs that were SARS-CoV-2-associated. Depth was defined as the fraction of total T cells that were SARS-CoV-2-associated. Using the MIRA data, each spike-specific TCR was assigned both to the spike region to which the TCR was reactive and to a CD4 or CD8 class. Log10-transformed breadth and depth values were compared by one-way ANOVA with Sidak's multiple comparisons tests. Drawn from immuneACCESS, this table holds only the in-frame rearrangements with V and J called that TCRdb kept. Clones are partly lost; checked studies trace under half to an unresolved V gene and leave the rest unexplained. The V and J calls and clone size were taken over from that table, and D and trimming were inferred from the DNA. This sample comprises 97,000 or so clones, about 85% of them detected only once. The ten most abundant clones make up approximately 5% of the sample.

Spanning cysteine to phenylalanine, the CDR3 consists of 12 amino acids. Of all the DNA, just the CDR3 is kept, 36 bases in frame from base 1. V gives up 3 bases and J gives up 0 bases, and the segment between their germline ends measures 2 bases. Based on the germline V gene, the CDR1 and CDR2 sequences are SGDLS and YYNGEE. As to this clone: Its antigen remains undetermined. Within one base of it there is no much larger clone, and no base qualities were kept.

What the time point label conveys for this sample: baseline before first vaccination. The vaccinee samples were drawn from two UK trials, COV001 and COV002, one of which was a single-blind randomized controlled phase 2/3 trial testing AZD1222 (ChAdOx1 nCoV-19) in healthy adults. For TCRbeta chain sequencing, PBMC samples were collected from trial participants at day 0 and at day 28 after the second dose. The rearrangement combines TRBV9 with TRBJ2-3; the D segment cannot be called with confidence. The sequenced sample was peripheral blood, obtained on day 0 of AZD1222 vaccination. The TCR comes from an adult in good health. The bases read TGTGCCAGCAGCGAGAGCACAGATACGCAGTATTTT. Translated, this gives CASSESTDTQYF.